This T cell receptor (beta chain) is from a study of T cells in women clearing cervical HPV infection. The study's findings and limits: TRBV6-7 relative abundance averaged approximately 0.11% in cases and 0.15% to 0.2% in controls.

Germline lookup yields CDR1 KGHSH and CDR2 LQKENI. The CDR3 loop spans 19 amino acids. J gave up 1 base and V 6 bases, and 15 bases lay outside the gene matches. Notes on this clone: Its antigen remains unknown. The sequenced fragment ends 3 residues before the CDR3 boundary, so the rest is inferred from the germline J gene.

The table came from immunoSEQ multiplex PCR; TCRdb's copy has only in-frame clones and leaves some out. This table holds fewer than 35,000 clones. This sequence originates from a woman between 18 and 70 years old with a cervical HPV16 infection that either progressed to CIN3+ or cleared (not recorded which). Sequenced material: blood buffy coat. The rearrangement uses TRBV18 and TRBJ1-1; TRBD1 matches at 12 bases. The CDR3 bases that were read are TGTGCCAGCTCCCGGGACAGGGGGCGCGATAGACGTGGGAACACTGAA. Translating gives CASSRDRGRDRRGNTE. The full-length CDR3 reads as CASSRDRGRDRRGNTEAFF.